The 31 T cell receptor beta chains reported below all come from one sample, sequenced in a study of control samples from healthy donors and cancer patients. Clones were read by immunoSEQ multiplex PCR, and TCRdb kept only the in-frame ones, dropping some. The table has some 120,000 clones, 93% seen once. Source material: PBMCs. The receptors stem from a man in his forties or fifties with head and neck cancer.

The chain couples TRBV27 to TRBJ2-7, with 9 bases lining up with TRBD1. J lost 3 bases, V lost 2 bases, and 5 bases had no gene match. The CDR3 covers 15 residues. Per the germline V gene, CDR1 is MNHEY and CDR2 is SMNVEV (reference sequence). The CDR3 sequence: CASSLGTGGIYEQYF. For the CDR3, the DNA is TGTGCCAGCAGTTTAGGAACAGGGGGCATCTACGAGCAGTACTTC.

The chain links TRBV27 to TRBJ2-1; 11 bases are shared with TRBD2. The CDR3 totals 16 residues. CDR1 is MNHEY, CDR2 SMNVEV, per germline (reference sequence). With 3 bases clipped from V and 2 bases from J, the junction kept 3 bases outside the gene matches. CDR3 DNA sequence: TGTGCCAGCAGTTTCCAACTAGCGGGGGCCTACAATGAGCAGTTCTTC. Protein product: CASSFQLAGAYNEQFF.

This CDR3 reads CASSYYPTGLNTEAFF. In DNA form, the CDR3 reads TGTGCCAGCAGTTACTACCCGACAGGGCTGAACACTGAAGCTTTCTTT. This chain links TRBV6-2 or TRBV6-3 with TRBJ1-1; TRBD1 aligns across 7 bases. The CDR3 spans 16 residues. Germline CDR1 reads MNHEY; CDR2 reads SVGEGT. The trim removed 1 base at V and 0 bases at J, leaving 5 bases unmatched.

The chain carries TRBV10-3 and TRBJ1-1, with D possibly TRBD1 on 5 matching bases. Germline V gene sequence: CDR1 ENHRY, CDR2 SYGVKD. V lost 0 bases to trimming and J lost 0 bases, with 14 bases between them. The CDR3 extends over 17 amino acids. The CDR3 reads CAISESRGRALNTEAFF. CDR3 nucleotides: TGTGCCATCAGTGAGTCCCGGGGCAGGGCGTTGAACACTGAAGCTTTCTTT.

The V call is TRBV7-9, the J call TRBJ1-6; D call uncertain. V was clipped by 5 bases and J by 9 bases, with 14 bases between them. CDR1 is SEHNR, CDR2 FQNEAQ, per germline (reference sequence). There are 14 residues in the CDR3. CDR3 sequence: CASSAPTGGSPLHF. The CDR3 DNA reads as TGTGCCAGCAGCGCCCCCACTGGTGGTTCACCCCTCCACTTT.

This chain uses TRBV5-1 with TRBJ2-4; D not resolved. The germline gives CDR1 SGHRS, CDR2 YFSETQ. V was cut by 4 bases and J by 2 bases, with 16 bases left in between. The CDR3 extends over 16 amino acids. CDR3: CASSENSPITKNIQYF. The CDR3 DNA sequence: TGCGCCAGCAGCGAAAACAGTCCTATTACCAAAAACATTCAGTACTTC.

This sequence joins TRBV5-5 and TRBJ1-1, with TRBD1 identical over 7 bases. J was trimmed by 3 bases and V by 7 bases; bases with no gene match: 9. Germline CDR1 SGHKS, CDR2 YYEKEE (reference sequence). This CDR3 contains 14 residues. In nucleotides, the CDR3 is TGTGCCAGCCCGGGGGGACAGCTGTACACTGAAGCTTTCTTT. Residues: CASPGGQLYTEAFF.

This chain's CDR3 is CAWDRGRGETQYF. The CDR3 bases are TGTGCCTGGGACAGGGGGCGCGGGGAGACCCAGTACTTC. The genes are TRBV30 and TRBJ2-5; 10 bases map to TRBD1. From germline, CDR1 is GTSNPN and CDR2 SVGIG (reference sequence). With V trimmed by 5 bases and J by 5 bases, 5 bases remained unmatched. The CDR3 runs to 13 residues.

This CDR3 is CASSEGATNEKLFF. CDR3 sequence (DNA): TGTGCCAGCTCAGAGGGAGCAACTAATGAAAAACTGTTTTTT. The chain recombines TRBV18 with TRBJ1-4; no definite D call. Deletions cut 5 bases from V and 0 bases from J, with 7 bases between. Germline CDR1 and CDR2: KGHSH and LQKENI. The CDR3 has 14 amino acids.

The rearrangement links TRBV7-2 to TRBJ1-2, with D unclear. Germline CDR1 reads SGHTA; CDR2 reads FQGNSA. The CDR3 extends over 14 amino acids. The V and J ends lost 5 bases and 8 bases respectively, with 18 bases between them. This CDR3 is CASSAYNLRSGYTF. The CDR3 nucleotides are TGTGCCAGCAGCGCGTACAACCTCAGGTCCGGCTACACCTTC.

The chain couples TRBV9 to TRBJ1-3; unclear D gene. V was cut by 0 bases and J by 2 bases, with 9 bases left in between. The CDR3 loop spans 15 amino acids. From germline, CDR1 is SGDLS and CDR2 YYNGEE. CDR3 sequence (DNA): TGTGCCAGCAGCGTAGATTCGGGTACTGGAAACACCATATATTTT. Its translation is CASSVDSGTGNTIYF.

The chain joins TRBV12-1 to TRBJ2-7; the table's D gene call, TRBD1, was not cross checked with the DNA. TRBV12-1 is a pseudogene locus. The CDR3 length is 14 residues. CDR3 protein: CASSFRTTIYEQYF. The CDR3 bases are TGTGCCAGCAGCTTTAGGACAACAATCTACGAGCAGTACTTC.

The rearrangement links TRBV19 to TRBJ2-7; 11 positions agree with TRBD2. The CDR3 has 13 amino acids. The V segment lost 8 bases and the J segment 2 bases; nucleotides outside the gene matches: 2. Germline loops: CDR1 LNHDA, CDR2 SQIVND (reference sequence). CDR3 in amino acids: CASQLAGAYEQYF. The CDR3 DNA reads as TGTGCCAGTCAACTAGCGGGGGCCTACGAGCAGTACTTC. Full variable domain (missing parts from reference TRBV19 and TRBJ2-7): DGGITQSPKYLFRKEGQNVTLSCEQNLNHDAMYWYRQDPGQGLRLIYYSQIVNDFQKGDIAEGYSVSREKKESFPLTVTSAQKNPTAFYLCASQLAGAYEQYFGPGTRLTVT.

The chain joins TRBV6-5 to TRBJ2-5; D possibly corresponds to TRBD2 (6 bases). The CDR3 has 13 amino acids. Trimming shortened V by 7 bases and J by 2 bases, and 11 bases separated the two germline ends. Germline values: CDR1 MNHEY, CDR2 SVGAGI. For the CDR3, the DNA is TGTGCCAGCAAAGCGGGCCAACAAGAGACCCAGTACTTC. Its translation is CASKAGQQETQYF.

This clone was seen a handful of times. This sample also contains other DNA sequences that code for the same CDR3. J is TRBJ1-5 and V is TRBV4-3; D is uncertain. Looked up from germline, CDR1 is LGHNA and CDR2 is YSLEER. The CDR3 spans 15 residues. Deletions cut 0 bases from V and 3 bases from J, with 9 bases between. The CDR3 loop is CASSQDRQYNQPQHF. The CDR3 DNA is TGCGCCAGCAGCCAAGATAGGCAGTACAATCAGCCCCAGCATTTT.

This clone was observed a handful of times. V gene TRBV11-2 combines with J gene TRBJ1-1; no definite D call. Germline V gene sequence: CDR1 SGHAT, CDR2 FQNNGV. V was clipped by 0 bases and J by 4 bases, with 12 bases between them. The CDR3 runs to 15 residues. This CDR3 is CASSLEGYGPTEAFF. In DNA, the CDR3 is TGTGCCAGCAGCTTAGAGGGGTACGGGCCCACTGAAGCTTTCTTT. Combining the CDR3 with reference TRBV11-2 and TRBJ1-1 gives the whole variable domain EAGVAQSPRYKIIEKRQSVAFWCNPISGHATLYWYQQILGQGPKLLIQFQNNGVVDDSQLPKDRFSAERLKGVDSTLKIQPAKLEDSAVYLCASSLEGYGPTEAFFGQGTRLTVV.

This sequence joins TRBV28 and TRBJ1-6, with TRBD1 as a possible D gene (5 bases). The V end was cut by 7 bases, the J end by 4 bases, with 11 bases between. This CDR3 contains 14 residues. Per the germline V gene, CDR1 is MDHEN and CDR2 is SYDVKM. This CDR3 is CASIASGYNSPLHF. CDR3 coding DNA: TGTGCCAGCATAGCTTCAGGGTATAATTCACCCCTCCACTTT.

This sequence joins TRBV28 and TRBJ1-2; 7 bases align to TRBD1. The CDR3 is made up of 14 amino acids. V shed 4 bases, J shed 7 bases, and the junction held 9 bases outside the gene matches. Germline CDR1 is MDHEN and CDR2 is SYDVKM. The CDR3 DNA follows: TGTGCCAGCAGTTCCCCCAGGTCAGGGGGTGGCTACACCTTC. This translates into CASSSPRSGGGYTF.

The chain carries TRBV30 and TRBJ2-7; no clear D. The V gene's germline CDR1 is GTSNPN and CDR2 SVGIG (reference sequence). The V gene lost 5 bases and the J gene lost 4 bases, with 9 bases spanning the gap. CDR3 size: 11 residues. CDR3 DNA: TGTGCCTGGGAAACATCTTACGAGCAGTACTTC. Protein: CAWETSYEQYF.

The V gene is TRBV18, the J gene TRBJ2-1; unclear D gene. V dropped 2 bases and J dropped 4 bases, with 6 bases sitting between them. The CDR3 has 13 amino acids. From germline, CDR1 is KGHSH and CDR2 LQKENI. The CDR3 DNA sequence: TGTGCCAGCTCACCAGAGACTTACAATGAGCAGTTCTTC. Its translation is CASSPETYNEQFF.

The rearrangement links TRBV7-8 to TRBJ2-5; D gene uncertain. V dropped 5 bases and J dropped 4 bases, with 11 bases sitting between them. The CDR3 loop spans 13 amino acids. CDR1 is SGHVS, CDR2 FQNEAQ, per germline. Written as DNA, the CDR3 is TGTGCCAGCAGCGTAGGAAAATCAGAGACCCAGTACTTC. Amino acid sequence: CASSVGKSETQYF.

This sequence joins TRBV24-1 and TRBJ2-3; 10 bases line up with TRBD1. The CDR3 sequence is 16 residues long. The germline V gene encodes CDR1 KGHDR and CDR2 SFDVKD. V was clipped by 4 bases and J by 2 bases; unmatched bases: 5. CDR3 coding DNA: TGTGCCACCAGTGACCGCGGACAGGGGGACACAGATACGCAGTATTTT. Its translation is CATSDRGQGDTDTQYF.

The chain carries TRBV27 and TRBJ2-7, with D uncertain. This CDR3 region has 13 residues. Germline values: CDR1 MNHEY, CDR2 SMNVEV (reference sequence). V was pared by 5 bases and J by 1 base, with 9 bases between. CDR3 in DNA: TGTGCCAGCAGTCTACGGCCGTCCTACGAGCAGTACTTC. This encodes CASSLRPSYEQYF.

This clone appeared a single time. This chain links TRBV9 with TRBJ1-4; D not resolved. The CDR3 loop spans 14 amino acids. Germline V lookup: CDR1 SGDLS, CDR2 YYNGEE. Trimming shortened V by 0 bases and J by 6 bases, and 9 bases separated the two germline ends. The DNA for the CDR3 is TGTGCCAGCAGCGTAGGGGGAGCGGATGAAAAACTGTTTTTT. This codes for CASSVGGADEKLFF.

This clone has just one count. The V and J genes are TRBV6-5 and TRBJ1-5; 8 bases are a match to TRBD1. The length of the CDR3 is 15 residues. J was trimmed by 4 bases and V by 6 bases; bases with no gene match: 8. CDR1 is MNHEY, CDR2 SVGAGI, per germline. CDR3 protein: CASRGGTGANQPQHF. The CDR3 coding sequence is TGTGCCAGCAGGGGAGGGACAGGAGCTAATCAGCCCCAGCATTTT.

V is TRBV28 and J is TRBJ2-5; TRBD1 is a possible D gene (7 bases). Looked up from germline, CDR1 is MDHEN and CDR2 is SYDVKM. The CDR3 contains 15 residues. V lost 8 bases to trimming and J lost 5 bases, with 21 bases between them. CDR3 coding DNA: TGTGCCAGCTCCCCGGGCCAGGGGGGTAAGGAGACCCAGTACTTC. Amino acid sequence: CASSPGQGGKETQYF. The full variable domain, in which reference TRBV28 and TRBJ2-5 provide the parts outside the CDR3, is DVKVTQSSRYLVKRTGEKVFLECVQDMDHENMFWYRQDPGLGLRLIYFSYDVKMKEKGDIPEGYSVSREKKERFSLILESASTNQTSMYLCASSPGQGGKETQYFGPGTRLLVL.

In its sample, this clone was seen once. This chain connects TRBV7-3 to TRBJ2-3, with a possible D match to TRBD2 (7 bases). V was cut by 2 bases and J by 5 bases, with 14 bases left in between. CDR3 length: 15 residues. Germline values: CDR1 SGHTA, CDR2 FQGTGA. This CDR3 is CASSLEGGVVDTQYF. The CDR3 DNA sequence: TGTGCCAGCAGCTTAGAGGGGGGGGTCGTAGATACGCAGTATTTT. Full variable domain (remainder filled in from reference TRBV7-3 and TRBJ2-3): GAGVSQTPSNKVTEKGKYVELRCDPISGHTALYWYRQSLGQGPEFLIYFQGTGAADDSGLPNDRFFAVRPEGSVSTLKIQRTERGDSAVYLCASSLEGGVVDTQYFGPGTRLTVL.

The rearrangement links TRBV29-1 to TRBJ1-2, with D perhaps matching TRBD1 (5 bases). The CDR3 runs 12 residues. Germline V lookup: CDR1 SQVTM, CDR2 ANQGSEA. Trimming left V 5 bases short and J 4 bases short, with 11 bases between. In nucleotides, the CDR3 is TGCAGCGTTCAGGCAGGGTCCTATGGCTACACCTTC. Amino acid sequence: CSVQAGSYGYTF.

The chain employs TRBV29-1 and TRBJ2-3; maybe TRBD2 (6 bases). This CDR3 is built from 14 residues. The V gene's germline CDR1 is SQVTM and CDR2 ANQGSEA. Trimming removed 0 bases at V and 4 bases at J, with 11 bases between. The CDR3 DNA reads TGCAGCGTTGAAGATCGGAGACTAGCAGATACGCAGTATTTT. It translates to CSVEDRRLADTQYF.

This chain uses TRBV19 with TRBJ2-1; TRBD2 agrees at 12 bases. V shed 4 bases and J 1 base; nucleotides not matched to a gene: 8. The germline V gene has CDR1 LNHDA and CDR2 SQIVND (reference sequence). The CDR3 extends over 18 amino acids. The CDR3 coding sequence is TGTGCCAGTAGTAAAACTAGCGGGGGGCCATCATCCTACAATGAGCAGTTCTTC. Protein product: CASSKTSGGPSSYNEQFF.

The chain has TRBV5-6 and TRBJ2-7; D gene unclear. The CDR3 runs 11 residues. V lost 2 bases, J lost 3 bases, and 3 bases lay in between. Germline lookup yields CDR1 SGHDT and CDR2 YYEEEE. CDR3 nucleotides: TGTGCCAGCAGCTTAAACTACGAGCAGTACTTC. Translated, it gives CASSLNYEQYF.